The clone carrying this T cell receptor beta chain was observed a handful of times. The data belong to a study of regulatory T cells in long-lasting Graves disease. In germline, CDR1 is KGHDR, CDR2 SFDVKD. The V gene lost 8 bases and the J gene lost 1 base, with 4 bases spanning the gap. This CDR3 is built from 12 residues. Arm-PCR of CDR3 regions and iRepertoire HTBI primers were used to build TCR beta libraries. TCRdb redid the calling of the multiplex PCR reads with MiXCR, one entry per CDR3 protein. The table includes 300,000 to 400,000 distinct CDR3 sequences, roughly 17% detected once. Time point given: newly diagnosed GD, antithyroid drugs for less than 3 months. Extracted PBMC RNA gave rise to the TCR library. An endocrinology department in Xi'an, China, supplied the patients. Another study also made use of these data, one on T cells in Graves' hyperthyroidism and ophthalmopathy. From that paper: Hyperthyroidism had been newly diagnosed in patients aged 18 to 65, and its duration was under 2 months.

The J gene is TRBJ2-2, the V gene TRBV24-1; no firm D call. Specimen: peripheral blood mononuclear cells (PBMCs), collected at new diagnosis, from a patient treated with antithyroid drugs. This clonotype originated in a man aged 40-49 years with Graves disease. The CDR3 sequence is CATKGNTGELFF. DNA of the CDR3: TGTGCCACCAAAGGGAACACCGGGGAGCTGTTTTTT.